The 21 T cell receptor beta chains reported below all come from one sample, sequenced in a study of blood T cell repertoires in COVID-19. The assay was immunoSEQ multiplex PCR, and TCRdb's table has in-frame clones only and misses some. The profile covers 140,000 to 150,000 clones, with 84% appearing a single time and 40% to 55% taken by the ten largest. Sequencing was carried out using peripheral blood. The source of these receptors is a human donor in a cohort sampled during active COVID-19.

The chain employs TRBV27 and TRBJ2-3, with D tentatively TRBD1 (5 bases). V lost 3 bases and J lost 6, with 13 bases in between. Germline assignment: CDR1 MNHEY and CDR2 SMNVEV (reference sequence). The CDR3 runs 14 residues. CDR3 in DNA: TGTGCCAGCAGTTTTGGAACAGCAGGGGATACGCAGTATTTT. Protein: CASSFGTAGDTQYF.

The chain is built from TRBV5-1 and TRBJ2-1, with D tentatively TRBD2 (6 bases). Germline V gene data show CDR1 as SGHRS and CDR2 as YFSETQ. This CDR3 has 17 amino acids. Trimming took off 4 bases at V and 8 bases at J, with 25 bases between the two ends. Here the CDR3 DNA reads TGCGCCAGCAGCCCGGGCGGGGCAGCGGGCGTTAGGTATGAGCAGTTCTTC. Its protein is CASSPGGAAGVRYEQFF.

This clone was seen only a few times. The CDR3 region is CASSPNRGGSPLHF. The CDR3 nucleotides read TGCGCCAGCAGCCCTAACAGGGGTGGATCACCCCTCCACTTT. The chain uses TRBV4-1 and TRBJ1-6; 7 bases align to TRBD1. This CDR3 is 14 amino acids long. Germline loops: CDR1 MGHRA, CDR2 YSYEKL. Unmatched junction bases numbered 7, after V lost 4 bases and J lost 10 bases.

This rearrangement joins TRBV5-4 to TRBJ2-3; possible D gene TRBD1, 5 bases. Trimming cost V 3 bases and J 1 base, with 9 bases left between them. This CDR3 is built from 14 residues. CDR1 and CDR2 from the germline V gene are SGHNT and YYREEE (reference sequence). The CDR3 spells CASSYLQGTDTQYF. CDR3 coding DNA: TGTGCCAGCAGCTACCTACAGGGCACAGATACGCAGTATTTT.

The CDR3 region has the DNA TGTGCCATCAGGAGGACTAGCGGGAGGGCCGGCGATGAGCAGTTCTTC. This translates into CAIRRTSGRAGDEQFF. The chain carries TRBV10-3 and TRBJ2-1; 15 nucleotides line up with TRBD2. CDR1 ENHRY and CDR2 SYGVKD come from the germline V gene. CDR3 size: 16 residues. Unmatched junction bases numbered 8, after V lost 6 bases and J lost 8 bases.

J is TRBJ2-1 and V is TRBV18, with D possibly TRBD1 on 6 matching bases. The V gene's germline CDR1 is KGHSH and CDR2 LQKENI. This CDR3 has 13 amino acids. Between the trimmed V and J ends, which lost 3 bases and 9 bases, there was a span of 12 bases. The CDR3 bases are TGTGCCAGCTCACCGACAGGAAAGGTTGAGCAGTTCTTC. Protein sequence: CASSPTGKVEQFF.

This clone has just a few counts. V gene TRBV23-1 combines with J gene TRBJ2-7; TRBD1 agrees at 7 bases. TRBV23-1 is an open reading frame whose function is uncertain. This CDR3 region has 15 residues. V shed 2 bases and J 5 bases; nucleotides not matched to a gene: 9. The DNA of the CDR3 is TGCGCCAGCAGTCAAGCCCGGAAAGGGGGCCACGAGCAGTACGTC. Amino acids: CASSQARKGGHEQYV.

This chain connects TRBV2 to TRBJ1-5; TRBD1 is a possible D gene (6 bases). The CDR3 contains 15 residues. Trimming removed 3 bases at V and 9 bases at J, with 18 bases between. The germline V gene has CDR1 SNHLY and CDR2 FYNNEI. CDR3 protein: CASSESNEGVSPQHF. The CDR3 DNA reads TGTGCCAGCAGTGAGAGTAACGAGGGGGTATCGCCCCAGCATTTT.

This rearrangement joins TRBV6-2 or TRBV6-3 to TRBJ1-2; a weak D match, TRBD1 (5 bases). V was shortened by 6 bases and J by 5 bases, with 10 bases between the two germline ends. This CDR3 is built from 12 residues. Germline V gene data show CDR1 as MNHEY and CDR2 as SVGEGT. The CDR3, as DNA: TGTGCCAGCAGCGAGGACAATTATGGCTACACCTTC. Translated, it gives CASSEDNYGYTF.

The chain employs TRBV10-3 and TRBJ1-1; 8 nucleotides align to TRBD1. The ends lost 10 bases at V and 8 bases at J; junction bases unmatched: 6. CDR1 ENHRY and CDR2 SYGVKD come from the germline V gene. There are 11 residues in the CDR3. The CDR3 DNA follows: TGTGCCACCTTGGGGACAGGAGAAGCTTTCTTT. Residues: CATLGTGEAFF.

The rearrangement uses TRBV5-5 and TRBJ1-4; TRBD1 agrees at 12 bases. V shed 5 bases, J shed 3 bases, and the junction held 5 bases outside the gene matches. Germline V gene sequence: CDR1 SGHKS, CDR2 YYEKEE (reference sequence). CDR3 length: 16 amino acids. CDR3 nucleotides: TGTGCCAGCAGTACCGGGACAGGGGGCCCTAATGAAAAACTGTTTTTT. Translating gives CASSTGTGGPNEKLFF.

The J gene is TRBJ1-5, the V gene TRBV10-1; D is possibly TRBD1 (5 bases). Germline assignment: CDR1 WNHNN and CDR2 SYGVQD (reference sequence). This CDR3 region has 15 residues. Trimming left V 9 bases short and J 0 bases short, with 15 bases between. CDR3 DNA sequence: TGCGCCAGGCAGATTCAGGGATGTAGCAATCAGCCCCAGCATTTT. Its protein is CARQIQGCSNQPQHF.

The chain employs TRBV4-1 and TRBJ1-1, with D hard to call. This CDR3 has 15 amino acids. Trimming pared 1 base from V and 4 bases from J, leaving 13 bases between. CDR1 and CDR2 (germline): MGHRA, YSYEKL. The CDR3 bases are TGCGCCAGCAGCCAAGTTGATAAGGAGACCACTGAAGCTTTCTTT. This gives the protein CASSQVDKETTEAFF.

This chain joins TRBV4-2 and TRBJ2-1; 10 nucleotides line up with TRBD2. Germline CDR1 LGHNA, CDR2 YNFKEQ. V shed 6 bases, J shed 3 bases, and the junction held 5 bases outside the gene matches. The CDR3 consists of 15 residues. The CDR3 DNA reads TGTGCCAGCAGTCCCACTAGCGGGAACTACAATGAGCAGTTCTTC. Encoded protein: CASSPTSGNYNEQFF.

This clone was detected only once. The chain recombines TRBV30 with TRBJ2-1; 7 bases are shared with TRBD1. From germline, CDR1 is GTSNPN and CDR2 SVGIG (reference sequence). With V trimmed by 4 bases and J by 10 bases, 10 bases remained unmatched. The CDR3 is made up of 13 amino acids. The CDR3 here is CAWMIQGESEQFF. The CDR3 DNA reads TGTGCCTGGATGATCCAGGGGGAATCCGAGCAGTTCTTC.

V usage is TRBV10-1 and J usage is TRBJ2-7, with 7 bases fitting TRBD1. This CDR3 contains 12 residues. Germline CDR1 is WNHNN and CDR2 is SYGVQD (reference sequence). CDR3 in DNA: TGCGCCAGACCTATCCGGGACAGCCTCCTTAAGGTC. It specifies CARPIRDSLLKV.

The J gene is TRBJ2-1, the V gene TRBV28, with unresolved D. CDR3 size: 12 residues. CDR1 and CDR2 (germline): MDHEN, SYDVKM. The V end lost 6 bases, the J end lost 15 bases, and 18 bases lay between the germline ends. The DNA of the CDR3 is TGTGCCAGCAGCAGCCCCTCTAGAGCTCTGTTCTTC. Its translation is CASSSPSRALFF. The full variable domain, in which reference TRBV28 and TRBJ2-1 provide the parts outside the CDR3, is DVKVTQSSRYLVKRTGEKVFLECVQDMDHENMFWYRQDPGLGLRLIYFSYDVKMKEKGDIPEGYSVSREKKERFSLILESASTNQTSMYLCASSSPSRALFFGPGTRLTVL.

The chain recombines TRBV11-3 with TRBJ1-1; 8 nucleotides line up with TRBD1. V lost 5 bases and J lost 3; bases outside the gene matches: 5. The germline CDR1 and CDR2 sequences are SGHNT and YENEEA. The CDR3 contains 14 residues. The CDR3 nucleotides are TGTGCCAGCAGCGCCTTACAGGGGGACACTGAAGCTTTCTTT. Residues: CASSALQGDTEAFF.

The rearrangement joins TRBV19 to TRBJ2-3; 9 positions agree with TRBD2. V lost 7 bases, J lost 2 bases, and 4 bases stayed unmatched. CDR1 and CDR2 from the germline V gene are LNHDA and SQIVND (reference sequence). The length of the CDR3 is 14 residues. The CDR3 bases are TGTGCCAGTAAGAAGCGGGGGGCCACAGATACGCAGTATTTT. This codes for CASKKRGATDTQYF.

The J gene is TRBJ2-2, the V gene TRBV4-2; D is possibly TRBD2 (6 bases). CDR1 and CDR2 from the germline V gene are LGHNA and YNFKEQ. V lost 2 bases, J lost 0 bases, and 13 bases lay in between. The CDR3 runs to 17 residues. The CDR3 spells CASSQLERASNTGELFF. In DNA, the CDR3 is TGTGCCAGCAGCCAATTGGAGCGGGCGTCGAACACCGGGGAGCTGTTTTTT.

This chain links TRBV5-6 with TRBJ1-2; possible D gene TRBD1, 6 bases. The ends were cut back, 4 bases at V and 8 bases at J, with 12 bases in the middle. Looked up from germline, CDR1 is SGHDT and CDR2 is YYEEEE. The CDR3 is 12 residues long. In nucleotides, the CDR3 is TGTGCCAGCAGCCTCCAGGGGCTCGGCTACACCTTC. This translates into CASSLQGLGYTF.